Listed below are T cell receptor beta chains from one sample, sequenced in a study of T cell responses to AZD1222 COVID-19 vaccine. Some clones are missing from TCRdb's copy, which holds only in-frame ones; the method was immunoSEQ multiplex PCR. The sample holds 150,000 to 250,000 clones, approximately 93% seen once. Here the sequenced sample was peripheral blood, taken 28 days after the second AZD1222 dose. The receptors were gathered from an adult who received the AZD1222 COVID-19 vaccine. CDR3s include the opening cysteine and the closing phenylalanine or tryptophan. The D gene is left open where the match is weak. Size values are once, few and many counts, or a class for expanded clones, and some rows have none.

NA	TRBD1	TRBV19	TRBJ1-1	CASSILLTGVTEAFF	TGTGCCAGTAGTATCTTATTAACAGGGGTCACTGAAGCTTTCTTT
NA	NA	TRBV19	TRBJ1-1	CASSIAFVGETEAFF	TGTGCCAGTAGTATAGCTTTCGTTGGGGAGACTGAAGCTTTCTTT
few	NA	TRBV5-1	TRBJ2-2	CASSSTGRTGELFF	TGCGCCAGCAGCTCGACAGGCCGCACCGGGGAGCTGTTTTTT
NA	TRBD2	TRBV30	TRBJ2-7	CAGGPKREGPVYEQYF	TGTGCCGGAGGGCCCAAGCGGGAGGGCCCCGTGTACGAGCAGTACTTC
NA	TRBD1	TRBV11-3	TRBJ1-1	CASSPQGVFGLNTEAFF	TGTGCCAGCAGCCCCCAGGGGGTGTTTGGGTTGAACACTGAAGCTTTCTTT
NA	NA	TRBV19	TRBJ1-2	CASSIPLTFYGYTF	TGTGCCAGTAGTATACCCCTCACCTTCTATGGCTACACCTTC
NA	NA	TRBV11-2	TRBJ2-5	CASGKGGETQYF	TGTGCCAGCGGGAAGGGGGGAGAGACCCAGTACTTC
NA	NA	TRBV11-1	TRBJ1-2	CASSLTGVPGYTF	TGTGCCAGCAGCTTAACGGGGGTACCGGGCTACACCTTC
NA	NA	TRBV5-1	TRBJ2-5	CASSFGSGYQETQYF	NA
NA	NA	TRBV28	TRBJ1-3	CASSLDKVGNTIYF	TGTGCCAGCAGTTTAGACAAAGTGGGAAACACCATATATTTT
NA	NA	TRBV3-1/TRBV3-2	TRBJ2-5	CASSQVPSGKETQYF	TGTGCCAGCAGCCAAGTTCCATCCGGGAAAGAGACCCAGTACTTC
NA	NA	TRBV2	TRBJ1-6	CASTSSSPLHF	TGTGCCAGCACCTCCAGTTCACCCCTCCACTTT
NA	TRBD2	TRBV4-1	TRBJ2-7	CASSQDPLAGESAYF	TGCGCCAGCAGCCAAGATCCCCTAGCGGGAGAATCCGCGTACTTC
NA	NA	TRBV5-1	TRBJ2-5	CASSLSAGAQETQYF	TGCGCCAGCAGCTTGTCGGCAGGGGCACAAGAGACCCAGTACTTC
NA	NA	TRBV9	TRBJ2-1	CASSAGRAAGGNEQFF	TGTGCCAGCAGCGCCGGTCGGGCCGCCGGGGGCAATGAGCAGTTCTTC
NA	TRBD2	TRBV9	TRBJ2-1	CASSVAPLHSGSNEQFF	TGTGCCAGCAGCGTAGCCCCCCTTCATAGCGGGAGCAATGAGCAGTTCTTC
once	TRBD1	TRBV5-1	TRBJ1-6	CASRRQGPSSPLHF	TGCGCCAGCCGCCGACAGGGCCCATCCTCACCCCTCCACTTT
NA	NA	TRBV6-5	TRBJ1-1	CASSHTGSSLEAFF	TGTGCCAGCAGTCACACAGGGTCCTCACTTGAAGCTTTCTTT
NA	NA	TRBV10-2	TRBJ2-4	CASSEFFWDIQYF	TGCGCCAGCAGTGAATTCTTTTGGGACATTCAGTACTTC
NA	NA	TRBV7-6	TRBJ2-3	CASSPGRGLTDTQYF	TGTGCCAGCAGCCCAGGGCGGGGACTCACAGATACGCAGTATTTT
NA	TRBD2	TRBV4-2	TRBJ2-7	CASSQPTSGSEQYF	TGTGCCAGCAGCCAACCAACTAGCGGGAGCGAGCAGTACTTC
NA	NA	TRBV7-9	TRBJ1-6	CASRPGAWDSPLHF	TGTGCCAGCAGACCCGGGGCCTGGGATTCACCCCTCCACTTT
NA	NA	TRBV12-1	TRBJ2-7	CASSPAPPTSGKNEQYF	TGTGCCAGCAGCCCAGCACCGCCGACTAGCGGGAAGAACGAGCAGTACTTC
NA	NA	TRBV7-8	TRBJ1-4	CASSIGGIATNEKLFF	TGTGCCAGCAGTATTGGGGGGATTGCAACTAATGAAAAACTGTTTTTT
few	NA	TRBV27	TRBJ2-7	CASSLWAGPSYEQYF	TGTGCCAGCAGTTTATGGGCAGGTCCGTCCTACGAGCAGTACTTC
NA	NA	TRBV15	TRBJ1-5	CATSRSTYSNQPQHF	TGTGCCACCAGCAGATCGACCTATAGCAATCAGCCCCAGCATTTT
NA	NA	TRBV28	TRBJ2-2	CASRDGNRVTFTGELFF	TGTGCCAGCAGGGACGGAAACCGGGTCACCTTTACCGGGGAGCTGTTTTTT
NA	TRBD1	TRBV5-4	TRBJ2-6	CASSPRDRPSGANVLTF	TGTGCCAGCAGCCCCCGGGACAGACCCTCTGGGGCCAACGTCCTGACTTTC
NA	NA	TRBV19	TRBJ1-5	CASSRTGTGNQPQHF	TGTGCCAGTAGTAGAACCGGGACGGGGAATCAGCCCCAGCATTTT
NA	NA	TRBV28	TRBJ2-7	CASSLVWDWGNTYEQYF	TGTGCCAGCAGTTTGGTCTGGGACTGGGGGAATACCTACGAGCAGTACTTC
NA	NA	TRBV7-3	TRBJ2-7	CASSLSGSSYEQYF	TGTGCCAGCAGCTTGTCTGGGAGCTCCTACGAGCAGTACTTC
NA	NA	TRBV30	TRBJ2-7	CAWSGLGKDEQYF	TGTGCCTGGTCCGGGCTGGGAAAGGACGAGCAGTACTTC
NA	NA	TRBV5-1	TRBJ2-1	CASCQGDINEQFF	TGCGCCAGCTGTCAGGGTGACATCAATGAGCAGTTCTTC
NA	NA	TRBV3-1/TRBV3-2	TRBJ1-3	CASSQDPGTLSGNTIYF	TGTGCCAGCAGCCAAGATCCCGGGACCCTTAGTGGAAACACCATATATTTT
NA	TRBD1	TRBV9	TRBJ1-1	CASSMTGQPNTEAFF	TGTGCCAGCAGCATGACGGGACAGCCGAACACTGAAGCTTTCTTT
NA	TRBD1	TRBV18	TRBJ2-2	CASSPRYSGTASNTGELFF	TGTGCCAGCTCACCTAGGTATTCCGGGACAGCCTCGAACACCGGGGAGCTGTTTTTT
NA	TRBD2	TRBV19	TRBJ2-1	CASSIQGLAGNEQFF	TGTGCCAGTAGTATTCAGGGACTAGCAGGCAATGAGCAGTTCTTC
NA	NA	TRBV19	TRBJ1-1	CASSIKAETEAFF	TGTGCCAGTAGTATTAAGGCCGAGACTGAGGCTTTCTTT
NA	NA	TRBV3-1/TRBV3-2	TRBJ2-3	CASSQEGGRKNTQYF	TGTGCCAGCAGCCAAGAGGGGGGGCGCAAGAATACGCAGTATTTT
NA	TRBD2	TRBV29-1	TRBJ2-1	CSARRTSGSSYNEQFF	TGCAGCGCCAGAAGGACTAGCGGGAGTTCCTACAATGAGCAGTTCTTC